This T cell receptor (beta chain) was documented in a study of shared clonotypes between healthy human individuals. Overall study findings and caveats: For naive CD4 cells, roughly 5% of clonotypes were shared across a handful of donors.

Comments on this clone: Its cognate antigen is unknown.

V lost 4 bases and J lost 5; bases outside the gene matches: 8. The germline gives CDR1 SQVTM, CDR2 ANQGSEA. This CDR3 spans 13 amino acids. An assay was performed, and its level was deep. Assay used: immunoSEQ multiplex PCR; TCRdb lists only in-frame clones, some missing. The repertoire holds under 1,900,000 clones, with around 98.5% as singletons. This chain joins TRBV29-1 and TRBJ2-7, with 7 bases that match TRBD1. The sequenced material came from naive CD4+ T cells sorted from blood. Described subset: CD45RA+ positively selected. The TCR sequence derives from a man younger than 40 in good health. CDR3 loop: CSVVRDSRNEQYF. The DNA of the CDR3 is TGCAGCGTTGTCCGGGACAGTCGCAACGAGCAGTACTTC.